Below, 11 T cell receptor beta chains from the same sample are listed, as sequenced in a study of T cells in Graves' hyperthyroidism and ophthalmopathy. Researchers took RNA transcripts and amplified the TCR beta CDR3 regions from them. Primed by the HTBI set, a first-round RT-PCR was run on the TCR CDR3. TCRdb independently ran MiXCR on the multiplex PCR reads; one entry per CDR3 protein. The top ten hold 8.4% of the sample, which has over 650,000 distinct CDR3 sequences, around 15% seen once. Sequencing was done on a sample of blood. These receptors were taken from a man aged 18 to 30 with Graves' hyperthyroidism.

This clonotype was seen only a few times. The chain carries TRBV27 and TRBJ2-1, with TRBD2 matching over 10 bases. Germline V lookup: CDR1 MNHEY, CDR2 SMNVEV (reference sequence). Unmatched junction bases numbered 13, after V lost 6 bases and J lost 8 bases. The CDR3 extends over 16 amino acids. The chain's CDR3 is CASSPEQREGRDEQFF. CDR3 nucleotides: TGTGCCAGCAGCCCCGAGCAGCGGGAGGGCCGGGATGAGCAGTTCTTC.

This clonotype was recorded a few times. The chain is built from TRBV19 and TRBJ2-7; TRBD2 matches 9 bases. J gave up 6 bases and V 11 bases, and 14 bases lay outside the gene matches. Per the germline V gene, CDR1 is LNHDA and CDR2 is SQIVND (reference sequence). The CDR3 length is 14 residues. The DNA for the CDR3 is TGTGCCGACACTGTGGGCGGGAGGGCCGGCGAGCAGTACTTC. Its protein is CADTVGGRAGEQYF.

This clonotype was observed many times. V gene TRBV30 combines with J gene TRBJ2-2, with D tentatively TRBD1 (5 bases). Trimming shortened V by 1 base and J by 5 bases, and 5 bases separated the two germline ends. CDR1 and CDR2 (germline): GTSNPN, SVGIG (reference sequence). This CDR3 spans 12 amino acids. The CDR3 sequence is CAWSEGTGELFF. Written as DNA, the CDR3 is TGTGCCTGGAGTGAGGGGACCGGGGAGCTGTTTTTT.

In this sample, this clonotype turned up many times. In DNA, the CDR3 is TGTGCCAGCAGCCGTAACAGGGGAAAGAATCAGCCCCAGCATTTT. Protein product: CASSRNRGKNQPQHF. The gene calls are TRBV12-3 or TRBV12-4 and TRBJ1-5; 7 nucleotides agree with TRBD1. V lost 6 bases and J lost 4; bases outside the gene matches: 9. The CDR3 length is 15 residues.

In its sample, this clonotype was seen a few times. This chain uses TRBV2 with TRBJ2-3; 7 nucleotides match TRBD2. This CDR3 contains 15 residues. The germline V gene encodes CDR1 SNHLY and CDR2 FYNNEI. The V segment lost 11 bases and the J segment 0 bases; nucleotides outside the gene matches: 11. Here the CDR3 reads CAGEGKYLSTDTQYF. In DNA form, the CDR3 reads TGTGCCGGGGAGGGGAAGTACCTAAGCACAGATACGCAGTATTTT.

The chain combines TRBV6-1 with TRBJ1-4, with 8 bases identical to TRBD1. The junction had 7 bases not matched to a gene; V was cut back by 6 bases and J by 10 bases. Germline V gene lookup returns CDR1 MNHNS and CDR2 SASEGT. CDR3 length: 13 amino acids. CDR3 sequence reads: CASRPQGAGKLFF. The CDR3 coding sequence is TGTGCCAGCAGACCCCAGGGGGCAGGAAAACTGTTTTTT.

This clonotype was observed many times. The chain is built from TRBV2 and TRBJ2-1; 8 bases are shared with TRBD2. The junction had 3 bases not matched to a gene; V was cut back by 4 bases and J by 1 base. The germline V gene has CDR1 SNHLY and CDR2 FYNNEI. CDR3 length: 15 amino acids. CDR3 region: CASSGGLGSYNEQFF. In DNA form, the CDR3 reads TGTGCCAGCAGTGGGGGACTAGGATCCTACAATGAGCAGTTCTTC. The full variable domain, in which reference TRBV2 and TRBJ2-1 provide the parts outside the CDR3, is EPEVTQTPSHQVTQMGQEVILRCVPISNHLYFYWYRQILGQKVEFLVSFYNNEISEKSEIFDDQFSVERPDGSNFTLKIRSTKLEDSAMYFCASSGGLGSYNEQFFGPGTRLTVL.

The gene calls are TRBV28 and TRBJ2-1; D is undetermined. Germline V gene lookup returns CDR1 MDHEN and CDR2 SYDVKM. Between the trimmed V and J ends, which lost 6 bases and 6 bases, there was a span of 15 bases. CDR3 length: 14 amino acids. The CDR3 DNA reads TGTGCCAGCAGCTCCGGGTCACCATCCAATGAGCAGTTCTTC. Protein sequence: CASSSGSPSNEQFF.

This chain links TRBV4-3 with TRBJ2-2, with TRBD2 matching 10 bases. Germline-derived CDR1 and CDR2 are LGHNA and YSLEER. Germline trimming cut 1 base from V and 3 bases from J; bases unmatched to any gene: 8. This CDR3 spans 18 amino acids. In DNA, the CDR3 is TGCGCCAGCAGCCAAGGTCCCACGACTAGCGGGCACACCGGGGAGCTGTTTTTT. Amino acids: CASSQGPTTSGHTGELFF.

This clonotype was observed a handful of times. The rearrangement joins TRBV7-9 to TRBJ2-7; 11 nucleotides match TRBD2. V was pared by 5 bases and J by 2 bases, with 8 bases of the junction left unmatched. Germline V gene sequence: CDR1 SEHNR, CDR2 FQNEAQ (reference sequence). The CDR3 has 16 amino acids. The CDR3 protein is CASSTGTSGDTYEQYF. Written as DNA, the CDR3 is TGTGCCAGCAGCACCGGGACTAGCGGCGATACCTACGAGCAGTACTTC.

V usage is TRBV30 and J usage is TRBJ2-5; 8 nucleotides agree with TRBD2. V shed 1 base, J shed 1 base, and the junction held 8 bases outside the gene matches. CDR1 and CDR2 (germline): GTSNPN, SVGIG (reference sequence). CDR3 length equals 16 residues. CDR3 DNA sequence: TGTGCCTGGAGTGGAGGTCCGGGGGGGCGCCAAGAGACCCAGTACTTC. Translation: CAWSGGPGGRQETQYF.